The clone carrying this T cell receptor (beta chain) was counted between two and nine times. Its specificity is unknown. CDR3 length: 16 amino acids. Germline V CDR1 and CDR2: SGHRS, YFSETQ. PCR employed 60 Vbeta and 13 Jbeta primers. The method was immunoSEQ multiplex PCR; TCRdb's version includes in-frame clones alone and lacks a portion of them. Here the sample spans over 150,000 clones, just under 80% being singletons. This entry comes from a study of cytomegalovirus exposure and HLA in healthy donors. General observations from the study: CMV antigen specificity was confirmed in vitro for a few CMV-associated chains. The study recorded around 160 TCR beta chains that were cytomegalovirus-associated.

The sample comprised PBMCs. V gene TRBV5-1 combines with J gene TRBJ2-5; the match to TRBD1 covers 10 bases. The end of the DNA aligns better with TRBJ2-7, so the J call may be wrong. The TCR comes from a woman aged 45-65 years in good health and CMV-seropositive. The CDR3 spells CASSSRAGQGGNEQYF. In nucleotides, the CDR3 is TGCGCCAGCAGCTCACGAGCTGGACAGGGGGGAAACGAGCAGTACTTC.